Below are 16 T cell receptor beta chains sequenced from a single sample in a study of shared clonotypes between healthy human individuals. The data were produced by immunoSEQ multiplex PCR, yet TCRdb's version contains in-frame clones alone and is incomplete. The sample carries 950,000 to 1,200,000 clones, about 72% recorded once. Sequencing was done on a sample of memory CD4+ T cells from PBMCs. The subset is: CD45RA-negative fraction. The receptors originated from a man between 18 and 29 years old in good health. Some clones in this sample may be carry-over from other donors' samples.

CDR3 in amino acids: CASSPSRGRTDTQYF. For the CDR3, the DNA is TGTGCCAGCAGCCCGTCCAGGGGGCGGACAGATACGCAGTATTTT. The chain carries TRBV5-4 and TRBJ2-3, with 8 bases matching TRBD1. CDR3 length equals 15 residues. The V and J ends lost 4 bases and 3 bases, in that order; junction bases with no gene match: 7. The germline CDR1 and CDR2 sequences are SGHNT and YYREEE (reference sequence).

The chain links TRBV28 to TRBJ2-5; 12 bases map to TRBD2. Germline V CDR1 and CDR2: MDHEN, SYDVKM. The CDR3 contains 16 residues. The ends lost 5 bases at V and 3 bases at J; junction bases unmatched: 7. CDR3: CASSNPSGRAEETQYF. In DNA, the CDR3 is TGTGCCAGCAGTAACCCTAGCGGGAGGGCCGAAGAGACCCAGTACTTC.

The chain has TRBV27 and TRBJ1-2; 7 bases fit TRBD1. This CDR3 region has 12 residues. Germline loops: CDR1 MNHEY, CDR2 SMNVEV (reference sequence). Trimming took 5 bases from V and 8 from J; bases not matched to a gene: 5. This CDR3 is CASSQGVGGYTF. CDR3 sequence (DNA): TGTGCCAGCAGTCAGGGGGTGGGGGGCTACACCTTC.

The chain recombines TRBV5-6 with TRBJ1-2; 9 positions match TRBD1. The CDR3 totals 14 residues. V dropped 4 bases and J dropped 4; count of bases not matched to a gene: 5. CDR1 is SGHDT and CDR2 is YYEEEE in the germline V gene. CDR3 residues: CASSPDRGGYGYTF. The CDR3 DNA reads as TGTGCCAGCAGCCCTGACAGGGGGGGCTATGGCTACACCTTC.

This chain uses TRBV7-9 with TRBJ2-7; D is perhaps TRBD1 or TRBD2 (6 bases each). The CDR3 sequence is 18 residues long. V lost 3 bases, J lost 0 bases, and 21 bases lay in between. Germline CDR1 and CDR2: SEHNR and FQNEAQ (reference sequence). The DNA of the CDR3 is TGTGCCAGCAGCTTTAACCAACGGGGGCAGGGAAGCTCCTACGAGCAGTACTTC. The encoded protein is CASSFNQRGQGSSYEQYF.

The CDR3 DNA sequence: TGTGCCAGCAGCGGGAGCTCCTACGAGCAGTACTTC. It is translated as CASSGSSYEQYF. This sequence joins TRBV5-4 and TRBJ2-7, with a tentative D call TRBD2 (5 bases). The CDR3 has 12 residues. Germline V gene lookup returns CDR1 SGHNT and CDR2 YYREEE (reference sequence). Trimming removed 4 bases from V and 0 bases from J, with 5 bases in between. Filled out from reference TRBV5-4 and TRBJ2-7, the complete variable domain reads ETGVTQSPTHLIKTRGQQVTLRCSSQSGHNTVSWYQQALGQGPQFIFQYYREEENGRGNFPPRFSGLQFPNYSSELNVNALELDDSALYLCASSGSSYEQYFGPGTRLTVT.

A few counts support this clone. The chain uses TRBV7-2 and TRBJ2-5; a weak D match, TRBD1 (6 bases). This CDR3 is 18 amino acids long. The germline V and J ends were trimmed by 5 bases and 5 bases, with 27 bases remaining between them. Germline V gene lookup returns CDR1 SGHTA and CDR2 FQGNSA. The CDR3 protein is CASSPRDIGVKQRETQYF. Written as DNA, the CDR3 is TGTGCCAGCAGCCCCCGGGACATTGGGGTCAAACAAAGGGAGACCCAGTACTTC. Using reference TRBV7-2 and TRBJ2-5 for the parts outside the CDR3, the full variable domain is GAGVSQSPSNKVTEKGKDVELRCDPISGHTALYWYRQSLGQGLEFLIYFQGNSAPDKSGLPSDRFSAERTGGSVSTLTIQRTQQEDSAVYLCASSPRDIGVKQRETQYFGPGTRLLVL.

The rearrangement uses TRBV28 and TRBJ2-4; no firm D call. The CDR3 extends over 12 amino acids. The germline V gene encodes CDR1 MDHEN and CDR2 SYDVKM. The V gene lost 5 bases and the J gene lost 6 bases, with 8 bases spanning the gap. The CDR3 DNA follows: TGTGCCAGCAGTCTGGACGGAAACATTCAGTACTTC. This gives the protein CASSLDGNIQYF. The variable domain in full, completed from reference TRBV28 and TRBJ2-4, reads DVKVTQSSRYLVKRTGEKVFLECVQDMDHENMFWYRQDPGLGLRLIYFSYDVKMKEKGDIPEGYSVSREKKERFSLILESASTNQTSMYLCASSLDGNIQYFGAGTRLSVL.

The chain combines TRBV28 with TRBJ1-4; a weak D match, TRBD1 (5 bases). V lost 6 bases and J 4 bases, leaving 24 bases between the germline ends. This CDR3 is built from 18 residues. Germline V gene sequence: CDR1 MDHEN, CDR2 SYDVKM. The CDR3 DNA reads as TGTGCCAGCAGCCCCATTTTATCGGGGGAGCTACTTAATGAAAAACTGTTTTTT. It yields the protein CASSPILSGELLNEKLFF. Looking up the rest from reference TRBV28 and TRBJ1-4 gives the full variable domain: DVKVTQSSRYLVKRTGEKVFLECVQDMDHENMFWYRQDPGLGLRLIYFSYDVKMKEKGDIPEGYSVSREKKERFSLILESASTNQTSMYLCASSPILSGELLNEKLFFGSGTQLSVL.

The chain joins TRBV21-1 to TRBJ1-2; whether TRBD1, the table's D call, matches the DNA was not checked. TRBV21-1 is deemed a pseudogene. The CDR3 is 13 residues long. Here the CDR3 DNA reads TGTGCCAGCAGCCACAGGGTGGTAGGTGGCTACACCTTC. Translated, it gives CASSHRVVGGYTF.

V gene TRBV7-3 combines with J gene TRBJ2-7, with no clear D. Germline CDR1 reads SGHTA; CDR2 reads FQGTGA. The CDR3 loop spans 14 amino acids. V was shortened by 6 bases and J by 1 base, with 13 bases between the two germline ends. CDR3 loop: CASRGSLASYEQYF. As DNA, the CDR3 is TGTGCCAGCAGGGGGTCCCTCGCATCCTACGAGCAGTACTTC.

Comments on this clone: Other DNA sequences within the sample encode an identical CDR3. The genes are TRBV5-1 and TRBJ2-5, with D possibly being TRBD1 (5 bases). Germline V gene sequence: CDR1 SGHRS, CDR2 YFSETQ. The CDR3 runs to 13 residues. Trimming cost V 2 bases and J 2 bases, with 7 bases left between them. The CDR3 reads CASSFQGQETQYF. The CDR3 DNA reads TGCGCCAGCAGCTTTCAGGGACAAGAGACCCAGTACTTC. The variable domain in full, completed from reference TRBV5-1 and TRBJ2-5, reads KAGVTQTPRYLIKTRGQQVTLSCSPISGHRSVSWYQQTPGQGLQFLFEYFSETQRNKGNFPGRFSGRQFSNSRSEMNVSTLELGDSALYLCASSFQGQETQYFGPGTRLLVL.

This clone has ten or more counts. The chain links TRBV5-4 to TRBJ2-3, with TRBD2 matching over 13 bases. The trim removed 4 bases at V and 2 bases at J, leaving 4 bases unmatched. In germline, CDR1 is SGHNT, CDR2 YYREEE (reference sequence). The CDR3 is made up of 16 amino acids. The CDR3 region is CASSGGLAGLTDTQYF. The CDR3 DNA sequence: TGTGCCAGCAGCGGGGGACTAGCGGGGCTCACAGATACGCAGTATTTT.

The gene calls are TRBV28 and TRBJ1-2; 10 bases are shared with TRBD1. Germline CDR1 is MDHEN and CDR2 is SYDVKM. V lost 3 bases to trimming and J lost 8 bases; unmatched junction nucleotides: 6. The CDR3 runs 14 residues. CDR3 protein: CASSFGGQGFGYTF. The CDR3 nucleotides read TGTGCCAGCAGTTTTGGGGGACAGGGGTTCGGCTACACCTTC.

CDR3 protein: CASSEHWGDTEAFF. As DNA, the CDR3 is TGTGCCAGCAGTGAGCACTGGGGGGACACTGAAGCTTTCTTT. The V call is TRBV6-1, the J call TRBJ1-1, with D perhaps TRBD1 (5 bases). The CDR3 has 14 residues. The germline gives CDR1 MNHNS, CDR2 SASEGT. V was clipped by 3 bases and J by 3 bases, with 11 bases between them.

Only a few counts were recorded for this clone. The chain is built from TRBV5-1 and TRBJ2-2; the D gene is possibly TRBD1 (5 bases). The CDR3 extends over 16 amino acids. V dropped 0 bases and J dropped 4 bases, with 13 bases sitting between them. Germline lookup yields CDR1 SGHRS and CDR2 YFSETQ. This CDR3 is CASSLAIWGGTGELFF. The DNA for the CDR3 is TGCGCCAGCAGCTTGGCCATTTGGGGCGGCACCGGGGAGCTGTTTTTT.